This is a list of T cell receptor beta chains from one sample in a study of graft-versus-host responses after intestinal transplantation. Antigen specificity for these receptors is unknown. Some clones are missing from TCRdb's copy, which holds only in-frame ones; the method was immunoSEQ multiplex PCR. The table has roughly 90,000 clones, 90% to 95% seen once. Sequencing was performed on unstimulated CD8+ T cells sorted from spleen or lymph node cells, taken before intestinal transplant. The receptors were sampled from a human donor who received an intestinal transplant. Each CDR3 is given with its conserved first and last residue. The order of the fields is clone size, V gene, D gene, J gene, CDR3 DNA, CDR3 protein. D genes are given only for firm matches. The listing skips clone size in some rows; elsewhere it reads once, few, many or a size class.

-	TRBV4-2	-	TRBJ2-2	TGTGCCAGCAGCCAAGGAGGGGACCCCGCGAACACCGGGGAGCTGTTTTTT	CASSQGGDPANTGELFF
-	TRBV6-1	-	TRBJ2-2	TGTGCCAGCAGTGAAGCGCTAACACAGCTACGGGACTACACCGGGGAGCTGTTTTTT	CASSEALTQLRDYTGELFF
-	TRBV27	-	TRBJ2-1	TGTGCCAGCAGTTTATTGGGGGGCGGCTCCTACAATGAGCAGTTCTTC	CASSLLGGGSYNEQFF
-	TRBV9	-	TRBJ1-5	TGTGCCAGCAGCGCTGAACAGGGGCCCCAGCATTTT	CASSAEQGPQHF
-	TRBV30	-	TRBJ1-4	TGTGCCTGGAGTGAGGATGAAAAACTGTTTTTT	CAWSEDEKLFF
-	TRBV10-1	-	TRBJ2-7	TGCGCCAGCAGTGCCACAGGGAGCTCCTACGAGCAGTACTTC	CASSATGSSYEQYF
-	TRBV11-2	TRBD1	TRBJ2-7	TGTGCCAGCAGCGGGGGACAGATCTACGAGCAGTACTTC	CASSGGQIYEQYF
-	TRBV5-3	TRBD1	TRBJ1-6	TGTGCCAGAAGCTTGTCCCTCAAGGACAGGGTGCCGCTGTGGTCCTATAATTCACCCCTCCACTTT	CARSLSLKDRVPLWSYNSPLHF
few	TRBV10-3	-	TRBJ2-7	TGTGCCATCAGTGAAACTGTGGCAGCTCCCTACGAGCAGTACTTC	CAISETVAAPYEQYF
-	TRBV2	TRBD1	TRBJ2-7	TGTGCCAGCCAGTCCAGGACAGGGAACTACGAGCAGTACTTC	CASQSRTGNYEQYF
-	TRBV7-9	TRBD1	TRBJ1-1	TGTGCCAGCAGCGCGGGACAGGGGGCTTTTACTGAAGCTTTCTTT	CASSAGQGAFTEAFF
-	TRBV11-2	-	TRBJ1-6	TGTGCCAGCAGCGGTAGCTACTCCTATAATTCACCCCTCCACTTT	CASSGSYSYNSPLHF
-	TRBV28	-	TRBJ1-1	TGTGCCAGCAGTTTCGGGACTCGAGGACCTTTGAACACTGAAGCTTTCTTT	CASSFGTRGPLNTEAFF
-	TRBV12-5	TRBD1	TRBJ1-4	TGTGCTAGTGGGTTGAGACAGGGTGGTGAAAAACTGTTTTTT	CASGLRQGGEKLFF
-	TRBV25-1	-	TRBJ1-6	TGTGCCAGCAGTGATATAGAATATAATTCACCCCTCCACTTT	CASSDIEYNSPLHF
-	TRBV5-1	-	TRBJ1-2	TGCGCCAGCAGCTTGGAAATCCGGCAAGGCCTCGGCCCCCTTTATGGCTACACCTTC	CASSLEIRQGLGPLYGYTF
once	TRBV14	-	TRBJ2-7	TGTGCCAGCAGCCAAGGAAGGGGCCGGGGTCCCTACGAGCAGTACTTC	CASSQGRGRGPYEQYF
-	TRBV5-1	-	TRBJ2-1	TGCGCCAGCAGCTTTTTCACCGGGTCCAATGAGCAGTTCTTC	CASSFFTGSNEQFF
-	TRBV5-1	-	TRBJ2-7	TGCGCCAGCAGCTTCGACCCTACAAGCTCCTACGAGCAGTACTTC	CASSFDPTSSYEQYF
once	TRBV10-2	-	TRBJ1-5	TGCGCCAGCAGTGAGTCGGTTCAGCCCCAGCATTTT	CASSESVQPQHF
-	TRBV4-1	-	TRBJ2-3	TGCGCCAGCAGCCATATCAGGGCTAGCACAGATACGCAGTATTTT	CASSHIRASTDTQYF
-	TRBV10-2	-	TRBJ1-5	TGCGCCAGCAGTGAGTGGTCGAGCAATCAGCCCCAGCATTTT	CASSEWSSNQPQHF
-	TRBV4-2	TRBD2	TRBJ2-5	TGTGCCAGCAGCCAAGAGAAAGGCGGCGGGGGGGAGACCCAGTACTTC	CASSQEKGGGGETQYF
-	TRBV4-3	-	TRBJ1-1	TGCGCCAGCAGCCAAGAGGGAATGAACACTGAAGCTTTCTTT	CASSQEGMNTEAFF
-	TRBV13	TRBD1	TRBJ2-1	TGTGCCAGCAGCTTAGTGGCGACAGGGGGCGAGCAGTTCTTC	CASSLVATGGEQFF
-	TRBV6-5	-	TRBJ1-5	TGTGCCAGTGGGGTGCCCCAGCATTTT	CASGVPQHF
-	TRBV6-1	-	TRBJ1-5	TGTGCCAGCAAGGTCAGGGGCGGACAGCCCCAGCATTTT	CASKVRGGQPQHF
-	TRBV7-2	-	TRBJ2-7	TGTGCCAGCAGCTTAGCTCCGACGGGGGGCCCCTACGAGCAGTACTTC	CASSLAPTGGPYEQYF
-	TRBV6-6	TRBD1	TRBJ1-6	TGTGCCAGCTCGGACAGGGATAATTCACCCCTCCACTTT	CASSDRDNSPLHF
-	TRBV6-5	-	TRBJ2-3	TGTGCCAGCAGTTATGAGGGGGGGGATCTCACAGATACGCAGTATTTT	CASSYEGGDLTDTQYF
-	TRBV6-5	-	TRBJ2-3	TGTGCCAGCAACCCACTAGGGGAGGGCACAGATACGCAGTATTTT	CASNPLGEGTDTQYF
-	TRBV7-9	-	TRBJ2-2	TGTGCCAGCAGCGGGGGACACGCGAACACCGGGGAGCTGTTTTTT	CASSGGHANTGELFF
-	TRBV7-6	-	TRBJ2-1	TGTGCCAGCAGCTTGGTGGGGGGTGGGCTCGCGCCGTACAATGAGCAGTTCTTC	CASSLVGGGLAPYNEQFF
-	TRBV6-1	-	TRBJ1-2	TGTGCCAGCAGCCCGCCAGCGGGCTATGGCTACACCTTC	CASSPPAGYGYTF
-	TRBV6-6	-	TRBJ1-1	TGTGCCAGCAGTTACGATGAGGGTGCTCGCATGGAAGCTTTCTTT	CASSYDEGARMEAFF
-	TRBV6-5	-	TRBJ1-5	TGTGCCAGCAGTTTCCAGGACCATAGCAATCAGCCCCAGCATTTT	CASSFQDHSNQPQHF
-	TRBV5-4	-	TRBJ1-1	TGTGCCAGCAGCCGAGCGGGGGAAGCTTTCTTT	CASSRAGEAFF
once	TRBV28	-	TRBJ2-7	TGTGCCAGCAGTTTACATCCCAAATACGAGCAGTACTTC	CASSLHPKYEQYF
-	TRBV4-1	TRBD2	TRBJ2-3	TGCGCCAGCAGCGCCGGACTAGCGGGGGGCCGCCCCACAGATACGCAGTATTTT	CASSAGLAGGRPTDTQYF
-	TRBV6-5	-	TRBJ1-2	TGTGCCAGCAGCCACAGGGACTATGGCTACACCTTC	CASSHRDYGYTF
-	TRBV2	-	TRBJ1-6	TGTGCCAGCAGTGACGACGGGACCGCCGGAATCTCTATGAATTCACCCCTCCACTTT	CASSDDGTAGISMNSPLHF
-	TRBV27	-	TRBJ2-7	TGTGCCAGCAGTCTGCCGAATTCCTACGAGCAGTACTTC	CASSLPNSYEQYF